These 19 T cell receptor beta chains came from one sample sequenced in a study of T-cell memory formation after mild COVID-19. TCRdb passed the 5' RACE reads through MiXCR, listing each CDR3 protein once. Seen here are tens of thousands of distinct CDR3 sequences, 16% observed once, and the top ten hold 31%. The specimen sequenced was PBMCs or a T cell subset sorted from them (not recorded which). The receptors originated from an adult woman who had mild COVID-19 (a few samples of this study predate the infection). Cell type and time point are not known.

This clonotype was detected only a few times. This chain connects TRBV2 to TRBJ2-4; 10 nucleotides align to TRBD2. The V gene end was trimmed by 4 bases and the J gene end by 8 bases; junction bases not matched to a gene: 14. The CDR3 is made up of 17 amino acids. Germline V lookup: CDR1 SNHLY, CDR2 FYNNEI. CDR3 DNA sequence: TGTGCCAGCAGTGTCCCCCCTCTAGCGGGGGCCGGAGACATTCAGTACTTC. This sequence encodes CASSVPPLAGAGDIQYF.

The CDR3 sequence: CASSYVKDLTNSPLHF. In DNA, the CDR3 is TGTGCCAGCAGTTACGTGAAGGACTTGACTAATTCACCCCTCCACTTT. The chain combines TRBV6-6 with TRBJ1-6; D is unresolved. The CDR3 runs 16 residues. Germline V gene sequence: CDR1 MNHNY, CDR2 SVGAGI (reference sequence). With 2 bases removed from V and 6 bases from J, the gap between germline ends came to 14 bases.

The chain is built from TRBV7-9 and TRBJ2-1; D not resolved. Per the germline V gene, CDR1 is SEHNR and CDR2 is FQNEAQ (reference sequence). Trimming pared 5 bases from V and 6 bases from J, leaving 8 bases between. This CDR3 comprises 12 residues. CDR3 nucleotides: TGTGCCAGCAGCCGACCAGGCAATGAGCAGTTCTTC. It encodes CASSRPGNEQFF.

There are a few counts of this clonotype. Its ends do not fully match the called genes, so a read error is possible. The chain couples TRBV18 to TRBJ1-3; D remains unclear. This CDR3 has 14 amino acids. The germline gives CDR1 KGHSH, CDR2 LQKENI. DNA of the CDR3: TGTGCCAGCTCATCACCCCGGGGAATTGACACCATATATTTT. Translating it yields CASSSPRGIDTIYF.

The J gene is TRBJ2-5, the V gene TRBV7-9; 10 bases map to TRBD2. The CDR3 sequence is 16 residues long. Germline-derived CDR1 and CDR2 are SEHNR and FQNEAQ (reference sequence). V lost 5 bases and J lost 0; bases outside the gene matches: 6. CDR3 in amino acids: CASSLGLATDQETQYF. The CDR3 DNA follows: TGTGCCAGCAGCCTGGGACTAGCGACTGACCAAGAGACCCAGTACTTC. Looking up the rest from reference TRBV7-9 and TRBJ2-5 gives the full variable domain: DTGVSQNPRHKITKRGQNVTFRCDPISEHNRLYWYRQTLGQGPEFLTYFQNEAQLEKSRLLSDRFSAERPKGSFSTLEIQRTEQGDSAMYLCASSLGLATDQETQYFGPGTRLLVL.

The rearrangement joins TRBV6-2 or TRBV6-3 to TRBJ2-7; 7 bases align to TRBD2. There are 14 residues in the CDR3. J gave up 2 bases and V 5 bases, and 6 bases lay outside the gene matches. Germline assignment: CDR1 MNHEY and CDR2 SVGEGT. The CDR3 region has the DNA TGTGCCAGCAGTACCCCCGGGACTACCTACGAGCAGTACTTC. Translated, it gives CASSTPGTTYEQYF.

The V gene is TRBV9, the J gene TRBJ1-3; D remains unclear. Trimming stripped 4 bases from V and 4 bases from J, with 15 bases between. Looked up from germline, CDR1 is SGDLS and CDR2 is YYNGEE. The CDR3 loop spans 15 amino acids. The CDR3 protein is CASSFDGNTGNTIYF. CDR3 nucleotides: TGTGCCAGCAGCTTCGATGGGAATACCGGAAACACCATATATTTT.

This clonotype has a handful of counts. The rearrangement uses TRBV7-2 and TRBJ1-2, with 7 bases matching TRBD1. The V and J ends lost 5 bases and 7 bases, in that order; junction bases with no gene match: 10. This CDR3 region has 14 residues. In germline, CDR1 is SGHTA, CDR2 FQGNSA. CDR3: CASSLSGGGGGYTF. The CDR3 coding sequence is TGTGCCAGCAGCCTCTCAGGGGGGGGCGGTGGCTACACCTTC.

A few counts support this clonotype. The chain has TRBV20-1 and TRBJ2-1; tentative D call: TRBD1 (5 bases). The germline V gene has CDR1 DFQATT and CDR2 SNEGSKA (reference sequence). Trimming pared 2 bases from V and 0 bases from J, leaving 14 bases between. The CDR3 consists of 16 residues. The CDR3 sequence: CSARREGDISYNEQFF. The CDR3 nucleotides read TGCAGTGCTAGACGCGAAGGGGATATCTCCTACAATGAGCAGTTCTTC.

This clonotype was detected ten times or more. The genes are TRBV6-5 and TRBJ2-3; D ambiguous. The CDR3 loop spans 12 amino acids. Germline V gives CDR1 MNHEY, CDR2 SVGAGI. Trimming stripped 6 bases from V and 6 bases from J, with 10 bases between. The CDR3 region is CASSPSGDTQYF. The CDR3 region has the DNA TGTGCCAGCAGCCCGTCGGGTGATACGCAGTATTTT.

This clonotype was observed a handful of times. J is TRBJ2-2 and V is TRBV9; D possibly corresponds to TRBD2 (6 bases). Looked up from germline, CDR1 is SGDLS and CDR2 is YYNGEE. CDR3 length: 16 amino acids. Trimming left V 4 bases short and J 3 bases short, with 16 bases between. As DNA, the CDR3 is TGTGCCAGCAGCCCAAGTTGGGGGGACTACACCGGGGAGCTGTTTTTT. Amino acid sequence: CASSPSWGDYTGELFF.

This clonotype was detected only a few times. The V gene is TRBV12-3 or TRBV12-4, the J gene TRBJ2-7, with 7 bases matching TRBD1. The ends lost 5 bases at V and 2 bases at J; junction bases unmatched: 9. This CDR3 is built from 15 residues. Here the CDR3 reads CASSIPGQIPYEQYF. CDR3 bases: TGTGCCAGCAGTATTCCGGGACAGATCCCCTACGAGCAGTACTTC.

This clonotype has a handful of counts. The rearrangement links TRBV3-1 to TRBJ2-2, with 7 nucleotides matching TRBD2. The V and J ends lost 1 base and 5 bases, in that order; junction bases with no gene match: 10. The length of the CDR3 is 17 residues. The germline V gene has CDR1 LGHDT and CDR2 YNNKEL (reference sequence). CDR3 protein: CASSQAWGGLETGELFF. DNA for the CDR3: TGTGCCAGCAGCCAAGCCTGGGGGGGTCTAGAGACCGGGGAGCTGTTTTTT.

This clonotype has just a few counts. This rearrangement joins TRBV5-1 to TRBJ2-5, with D uncertain. V was cut by 3 bases and J by 0 bases, with 18 bases left in between. The CDR3 extends over 17 amino acids. Germline values: CDR1 SGHRS, CDR2 YFSETQ. CDR3 coding DNA: TGCGCCAGCAGCTCCCCTCGGCCATCGGAGTACCAAGAGACCCAGTACTTC. Its translation: CASSSPRPSEYQETQYF.

The V and J genes are TRBV7-6 and TRBJ2-1; D is unresolved. Germline-derived CDR1 and CDR2 are SGHVS and FNYEAQ. The CDR3 covers 15 residues. V was cut by 5 bases and J by 0 bases, with 11 bases left in between. CDR3 sequence: CASSPDTSSYNEQFF. CDR3 DNA sequence: TGTGCCAGCAGCCCCGACACGAGCTCCTACAATGAGCAGTTCTTC.

This clonotype was observed a few times. The chain uses TRBV11-2 and TRBJ2-1, with 9 bases matching TRBD2. With V trimmed by 4 bases and J by 2 bases, 9 bases remained unmatched. Germline CDR1 and CDR2: SGHAT and FQNNGV. This CDR3 has 17 amino acids. This CDR3 is CASSSPAAGGPYNEQFF. The CDR3 coding sequence is TGTGCCAGCAGCTCCCCGGCGGCGGGAGGGCCCTACAATGAGCAGTTCTTC.

The chain employs TRBV7-9 and TRBJ2-6, with D possibly matching TRBD2 (5 bases). V lost 4 bases, J lost 2 bases, and 12 bases lay in between. The CDR3 totals 16 residues. The V gene's germline CDR1 is SEHNR and CDR2 FQNEAQ (reference sequence). The CDR3 DNA reads TGTGCCAGCAGCTCGAGGGATGCCGCTGGGGCCAACGTCCTGACTTTC. This sequence encodes CASSSRDAAGANVLTF.

There are many counts of this clonotype. The chain couples TRBV7-9 to TRBJ2-7, with D tentatively TRBD1 (6 bases). The CDR3 runs 13 residues. Germline values: CDR1 SEHNR, CDR2 FQNEAQ (reference sequence). V dropped 5 bases and J dropped 3 bases, with 11 bases sitting between them. The CDR3 reads CASSKDRNYEQYF. The CDR3 bases are TGTGCCAGCAGCAAAGACAGGAACTACGAGCAGTACTTC.

V gene TRBV12-3 or TRBV12-4 combines with J gene TRBJ1-5; 10 bases are shared with TRBD1. This CDR3 contains 15 residues. Trimming removed 5 bases from V and 6 bases from J; junction bases left unmatched: 7. The CDR3 DNA sequence: TGTGCCAGCAGTGCCCCGGGACAGGGGCCTCAGCCCCAGCATTTT. Protein product: CASSAPGQGPQPQHF.